This TCR beta chain is drawn from a study of T cells in Graves' hyperthyroidism and ophthalmopathy. Study-level results: Ophthalmopathy stood apart from stable hyperthyroidism in a 13 V-J model.

Germline CDR1 is MNHNS and CDR2 is SASEGT. The CDR3 is made up of 14 amino acids. The germline V and J ends were trimmed by 6 bases and 4 bases, with 15 bases remaining between them. The source material, RNA transcripts, was used to amplify TCR beta CDR3 regions. The study used the HTBI primer set for a first-round RT-PCR of the TCR CDR3. TCRdb fed the multiplex PCR reads into MiXCR, producing one record per CDR3 protein. The sample has about 610,000 distinct CDR3 sequences, 14% to 15% seen once. This clonotype was counted many times. Antigen: not known. Among ophthalmopathy patients, the Clinical Activity Score reached at least 3, the NOSPECS grade reached at least 4, and duration remained under 3 months. Diagnostic decisions used clinical symptoms, serum thyroxine and TRAb, thyroid ultrasound and orbital computed tomography.

This sequence was found in a middle-aged woman with Graves' ophthalmopathy. What was sequenced was blood. The V call is TRBV6-1, the J call TRBJ1-2; TRBD1 might be the D (5 bases). The CDR3 DNA reads as TGTGCCAGCAGGACTCCCGGGGGACGCTATGGCTACACCTTC. Its protein product is CASRTPGGRYGYTF.